This is a list of T cell receptor beta chains from one sample in a study of cytomegalovirus exposure and HLA in healthy donors. Generated by immunoSEQ multiplex PCR, the TCRdb table keeps only in-frame clones and is missing some. The sample holds 90,000 to 140,000 clones, roughly 86% seen once. Sequences were obtained from PBMCs. These receptors came from a woman aged 18 to 35 in good health and CMV-seropositive. Each CDR3 is given with its conserved first and last residue. D genes are given only for firm matches. A clone size is listed for some rows: how often the clone was seen (once, few, many), or a class if it is expanded.

.	.	TRBV28	TRBJ2-5	TGTGCCAGCAGAAGGGCAGGGCGCGTAGAGACCCAGTACTTC	CASRRAGRVETQYF
.	.	TRBV6-6	TRBJ2-2	TGTGCCAGCAGTCGACAACCGAACACCGGGGAGCTGTTTTTT	CASSRQPNTGELFF
.	few	TRBV10-2	TRBJ2-7	TGCGCCAGCAGTGAGGGGGGGTCCTACGAGCAGTACTTC	CASSEGGSYEQYF
.	once	TRBV7-9	TRBJ1-1	TGTGCCAGCAGTACAGGTTTTAATGAAGCTTTCTTT	CASSTGFNEAFF
.	.	TRBV7-9	TRBJ1-6	TGTGCCAGCAGCGATCCGGGTCGGAATTCACCCCTCCACTTT	CASSDPGRNSPLHF
TRBD2	.	TRBV7-9	TRBJ2-1	TGTGCCAGCAGCCCGAGACTAGCAGACTACCGTGAGCAGTTCTTC	CASSPRLADYREQFF
TRBD1	once	TRBV5-4	TRBJ2-1	TGTGCCAGCAGCTTGAGGGACAGGGGGAATGAGCAGTTCTTC	CASSLRDRGNEQFF
TRBD1	.	TRBV2	TRBJ2-1	TGTGCCAGCAAGGGGGACAGGGGATTCAATGAGCAGTTCTTC	CASKGDRGFNEQFF
TRBD1	.	TRBV5-1	TRBJ2-1	TGCGCCAGCAGCTTGGGGGCAGGGGGTAATGAGCAGTTCTTC	CASSLGAGGNEQFF
TRBD2	.	TRBV7-2	TRBJ2-1	TGTGCCAGCAGCTATCCGGCTAGCGGATGTGAGCAGTTCTTC	CASSYPASGCEQFF
.	.	TRBV5-1	TRBJ2-3	TGCGCCAGCAGCTTTTCAGCGGCAGATACGCAGTATTTT	CASSFSAADTQYF
TRBD1	.	TRBV28	TRBJ1-2	TGTGCCAGCAGTCCCCCGGACAGGGGCTCCTATGGCTACACCTTC	CASSPPDRGSYGYTF